These 13 T cell receptor beta chains were all obtained from the same sample, sequenced in a study of OX40 agonist ivuxolimab in advanced cancers. Sequenced by immunoSEQ multiplex PCR; TCRdb stores in-frame clones only, minus some. Found here are about 50,000 clones, about 93% of them singletons; the top ten hold approximately 18%. The material was CD4+ or CD8+ T cells sorted from blood, obtained in a trial of the OX40 agonist ivuxolimab. These receptors all come from an adult with an advanced solid tumor such as melanoma, head and neck, liver or kidney cancer.

This clone came up once. The CDR3 sequence is CASSLGGGRYEQYF. The CDR3 nucleotides are TGTGCCAGCAGCTTGGGCGGAGGGAGGTACGAGCAGTACTTC. The J gene is TRBJ2-7, the V gene TRBV5-6, with D tentatively TRBD2 (6 bases). The germline V gene has CDR1 SGHDT and CDR2 YYEEEE. This CDR3 has 14 residues. Trimming stripped 0 bases from V and 4 bases from J, with 11 bases between.

This clone was detected once. This rearrangement joins TRBV4-3 to TRBJ2-2; D remains ambiguous. This CDR3 region has 18 residues. V was cut by 1 base and J by 6 bases, with 21 bases left in between. Germline assignment: CDR1 LGHNA and CDR2 YSLEER. The CDR3 loop is CASSQVWTHPSFAGELFF. In DNA, the CDR3 is TGCGCCAGCAGCCAAGTTTGGACCCACCCAAGTTTCGCCGGGGAGCTGTTTTTT.

This chain connects TRBV4-3 to TRBJ2-7; 9 bases map to TRBD1. The germline gives CDR1 LGHNA, CDR2 YSLEER. The J segment lost 4 bases and the V segment lost 0 bases, leaving 10 bases of the junction unmatched. The CDR3 sequence is 17 residues long. The CDR3 nucleotides read TGCGCCAGCAGCCAAGATGTATCGGGACAGGGCTTATACGAGCAGTACTTC. Translation: CASSQDVSGQGLYEQYF.

CDR3 coding DNA: TGTGCCAGCAGCTTATTACAGGGGGCAGGAGAGACCCAGTACTTC. Protein sequence: CASSLLQGAGETQYF. This chain connects TRBV13 to TRBJ2-5; TRBD1 matches 9 bases. Germline CDR1 is PRHDT and CDR2 is FYEKMQ (reference sequence). J gave up 4 bases and V 2 bases, and 5 bases lay outside the gene matches. The CDR3 sequence is 15 residues long.

J is TRBJ1-1 and V is TRBV27; D is possibly TRBD1 (5 bases). Germline values: CDR1 MNHEY, CDR2 SMNVEV (reference sequence). The CDR3 runs to 16 residues. The V end was cut by 3 bases, the J end by 4 bases, with 18 bases between. The CDR3 loop reads CASSFGPGARGTEAFF. The CDR3 region has the DNA TGTGCCAGCAGTTTCGGCCCAGGTGCAAGGGGCACTGAAGCTTTCTTT.

This sequence joins TRBV25-1 and TRBJ1-4; possible D gene TRBD1, 5 bases. V was trimmed by 1 base and J by 8 bases, leaving 17 bases between them. Germline V gene lookup returns CDR1 MGHDK and CDR2 SYGVNS. This CDR3 is 16 amino acids long. The CDR3 coding sequence is TGTGCCAGCAGTGAATCCGGGGTAGGGGCGGAAGAAAAACTGTTTTTT. It yields the protein CASSESGVGAEEKLFF.

The rearrangement links TRBV6-5 to TRBJ2-3; TRBD1 agrees at 7 bases. V was clipped by 4 bases and J by 2 bases; unmatched bases: 6. The CDR3 runs to 15 residues. From germline, CDR1 is MNHEY and CDR2 SVGAGI. The CDR3 sequence is CASSSGTVHTDTQYF. In DNA form, the CDR3 reads TGTGCCAGCAGTTCCGGGACAGTCCACACAGATACGCAGTATTTT.

J is TRBJ1-1 and V is TRBV19; D not certain. This CDR3 has 13 residues. Trimming removed 1 base at V and 8 bases at J, with 11 bases between. Germline values: CDR1 LNHDA, CDR2 SQIVND (reference sequence). CDR3 sequence reads: CASSIGVHAEAFF. DNA for the CDR3: TGTGCCAGTAGTATAGGGGTCCATGCGGAAGCTTTCTTT. The full variable domain, in which reference TRBV19 and TRBJ1-1 provide the parts outside the CDR3, is DGGITQSPKYLFRKEGQNVTLSCEQNLNHDAMYWYRQDPGQGLRLIYYSQIVNDFQKGDIAEGYSVSREKKESFPLTVTSAQKNPTAFYLCASSIGVHAEAFFGQGTRLTVV.

The chain combines TRBV7-9 with TRBJ1-1; D remains ambiguous. The CDR3 has 13 amino acids. Trimming shortened V by 0 bases and J by 1 base, and 3 bases separated the two germline ends. Germline CDR1 reads SEHNR; CDR2 reads FQNEAQ (reference sequence). The CDR3, as DNA: TGTGCCAGCAGCTTAGCTAGGAACACTGAAGCTTTCTTT. It is translated as CASSLARNTEAFF.

This sequence joins TRBV4-3 and TRBJ1-1; D is perhaps TRBD1 (5 bases). The CDR3 runs 14 residues. Trimming removed 0 bases from V and 11 bases from J, with 16 bases in between. From germline, CDR1 is LGHNA and CDR2 YSLEER. The CDR3 nucleotides are TGCGCCAGCAGCCAAGATCCCCAGGGCTGGGGGGCTTTCTTT. Its protein is CASSQDPQGWGAFF.

The J gene is TRBJ2-3, the V gene TRBV5-6; 7 bases are shared with TRBD1. V trimming: 4 bases; J trimming: 4 bases; junction bases outside the gene matches: 15. Germline V gene data show CDR1 as SGHDT and CDR2 as YYEEEE. This CDR3 has 17 amino acids. This chain's CDR3 is CASSRIPGTDLSDTQYF. The CDR3 DNA reads TGTGCCAGCAGCCGTATCCCCGGGACAGACCTTTCAGATACGCAGTATTTT.

V gene TRBV28 combines with J gene TRBJ1-1; D is possibly TRBD1 (5 bases). The V gene lost 3 bases and the J gene lost 3 bases, with 8 bases spanning the gap. Germline V gene data show CDR1 as MDHEN and CDR2 as SYDVKM. This CDR3 contains 13 residues. CDR3 coding DNA: TGTGCCAGCAGTTTGGGGCAGCACACTGAAGCTTTCTTT. Residues: CASSLGQHTEAFF.

The chain has TRBV19 and TRBJ2-2, with D uncertain. The CDR3 contains 15 residues. Trimming took off 1 base at V and 3 bases at J, with 9 bases between the two ends. Germline V lookup: CDR1 LNHDA, CDR2 SQIVND (reference sequence). In DNA, the CDR3 is TGTGCCAGTAGTATAGGGACCCTTTACACCGGGGAGCTGTTTTTT. Translated: CASSIGTLYTGELFF.